The clone carrying this T cell receptor beta chain was picked up one time. Data came from immunoSEQ multiplex PCR; TCRdb stores just in-frame clones and leaves some out. The table shows 20,000 to 25,000 clones, with around 80% occurring only once. This entry is derived from a study of OX40 agonist ivuxolimab in advanced cancers. The V and J ends lost 1 base and 6 bases respectively, with 10 bases between them. Germline assignment: CDR1 SGHTA and CDR2 FQGTGA. The CDR3 consists of 13 residues. The sequence was collected from an adult with an advanced solid tumor such as melanoma, head and neck, liver or kidney cancer. Sequenced material: CD4+ or CD8+ T cells sorted from blood, taken in a trial of the OX40 agonist ivuxolimab. This chain links TRBV7-3 with TRBJ2-7; D is perhaps TRBD1 or TRBD2 (5 bases each). The CDR3 loop reads CASSLRGDREQYF. CDR3 DNA: TGTGCCAGCAGCTTAAGAGGGGACCGCGAGCAGTACTTC.